These T cell receptor beta chains were read from a single sample in a study of T-cell reconstitution after alpha-beta-depleted transplantation in children. One entry per CDR3 protein results from TCRdb running MiXCR on the PCR reads. The sample lists around 680,000 distinct CDR3 sequences, over 15% occurring once. This specimen consisted of PBMCs from the stem cell graft donor, obtained from the stem cell graft. The receptors originated from a human donor who donated a stem cell graft to a child with acute myeloid leukemia. CDR3s include the opening cysteine and the closing phenylalanine or tryptophan. Each record gives: CDR3 DNA, CDR3 protein, J gene, D gene, V gene, clone size. A D gene is named only where the DNA matches it firmly. The size field is filled for only some rows; it gives once, few, many or a size class.

TGTGCCAGCGCCTCCCCGACACCTACCTACGAGCAGTACTTC	CASASPTPTYEQYF	TRBJ2-7	NA	TRBV7-9	few
TGTGCCTGGAGGTTGGACAGGGTAGACAATGAGCAGTTCTTC	CAWRLDRVDNEQFF	TRBJ2-1	TRBD1	TRBV30	NA
TGCAGTGCTAGAGCCAAGGGCGGGTACACCGGGGAGCTGTTTTTT	CSARAKGGYTGELFF	TRBJ2-2	NA	TRBV20-1	NA
TGTGCCAGCAGCCAAGATCAGGAGACAGGTGCGGACACTGAAGCTTTCTTT	CASSQDQETGADTEAFF	TRBJ1-1	NA	TRBV3-1	NA
TGTGCCAGCAGTTACAGGGGAGACGAGCAGTACTTC	CASSYRGDEQYF	TRBJ2-7	NA	TRBV6-5	NA
TGCAGTGCTAGATCAGGCGCCGCGAACACCGGGGAGCTGTTTTTT	CSARSGAANTGELFF	TRBJ2-2	NA	TRBV20-1	few
TGCAGTGCCTTCGGGCCCCAATGGGAGACCCAGTACTTC	CSAFGPQWETQYF	TRBJ2-5	NA	TRBV20-1	few
TGCAGTGCTCCCGACAGGGCTGGAAACACCATATATTTT	CSAPDRAGNTIYF	TRBJ1-3	TRBD1	TRBV20-1	many
TGTGCCAGCAGCTCCGAAGACAGGGTTCCAGAGACCCAGTACTTC	CASSSEDRVPETQYF	TRBJ2-5	TRBD1	TRBV7-2	few
TGCGCCAGCAGCTTACAGGGGGCGAGGGATACGCAGTATTTT	CASSLQGARDTQYF	TRBJ2-3	TRBD1	TRBV5-1	many
TGCGCCAGCGCCGGTTCAGAGACTGAAGCTTTCTTT	CASAGSETEAFF	TRBJ1-1	NA	TRBV10-2	NA
TGTGCCACCAGCGCTAGACAGGGGCCGGGCACAGATACGCAGTATTTT	CATSARQGPGTDTQYF	TRBJ2-3	TRBD1	TRBV15	many
TGTGCCAGCAGTTACCCTTCAGATTTGGGAACTGAAGCTTTCTTT	CASSYPSDLGTEAFF	TRBJ1-1	NA	TRBV6-5	many
TGCGCCAGCAGCTTGGCGGGGGGGCAGGATGGCTACACCTTC	CASSLAGGQDGYTF	TRBJ1-2	NA	TRBV4-3	NA
TGCGCCAGCAGCTCGCAAGGGGCTAGCTCCTACAATGAGCAGTTCTTC	CASSSQGASSYNEQFF	TRBJ2-1	NA	TRBV5-1	few
TGTGCCAGCATCCCCCCCCGGACATCTGGAAACACCATATATTTT	CASIPPRTSGNTIYF	TRBJ1-3	NA	TRBV6-1	many
TGTGCCAGCATACGGGCCCCGGTCGTCACAGATACGCAGTATTTT	CASIRAPVVTDTQYF	TRBJ2-3	NA	TRBV12-3/TRBV12-4	NA
TGCGCCAGCAGCCAAGATCACAGGGAAGGAGGTCAGCCCCAGCATTTT	CASSQDHREGGQPQHF	TRBJ1-5	NA	TRBV4-3	many
TGCGCCAGCAGCTTGGTACAAGGTACAACCTCACCCCTCCACTTT	CASSLVQGTTSPLHF	TRBJ1-6	NA	TRBV5-1	NA
TGTGCCAGCAGCTTGGTTACAGTCGAGGGGGAGCTGTTTTTT	CASSLVTVEGELFF	TRBJ2-2	NA	TRBV5-6	many
TGCAGTGCTAGAAGCCTAACAGGGAGCTCCTACGAGCAGTACTTC	CSARSLTGSSYEQYF	TRBJ2-7	NA	TRBV20-1	many
TGCAGCGCGGACAGGGGGGCTTCCGGGGAGCTGTTTTTT	CSADRGASGELFF	TRBJ2-2	TRBD1	TRBV29-1	few
TGTGCCAGCAGTGAAGCCCGGGGGCCCTCTTTCCATGAGCAGTTCTTC	CASSEARGPSFHEQFF	TRBJ2-1	NA	TRBV6-1	many
TGCAGCGTTGCACCGGCAGGGTCCTACACCGGGGAGCTGTTTTTT	CSVAPAGSYTGELFF	TRBJ2-2	NA	TRBV29-1	many
TGTGCCAGCAGCTTCAGGGATGGCAATCAGCCCCAGCATTTT	CASSFRDGNQPQHF	TRBJ1-5	NA	TRBV6-1	many
TGTGCCAGCAGTTCCCCGAGGGGTAGCGCCATCTCGTTGGCGCAGTATTTT	CASSSPRGSAISLAQYF	TRBJ2-3	NA	TRBV6-2/TRBV6-3	NA
TGTGCCAGCAGCCGCAAGGGGACACAAAGCACAGATACGCAGTATTTT	CASSRKGTQSTDTQYF	TRBJ2-3	NA	TRBV11-2	few
TGTGCCAGCAGCAAAGCCGGAGGGGGCAGAGGGGAAAAACTGTTTTTT	CASSKAGGGRGEKLFF	TRBJ1-4	NA	TRBV21-1	once
TGTGCCAGCAGTATATCCCCCTCGGCGGAACGGAGATTCTTC	CASSISPSAERRFF	TRBJ1-2	NA	TRBV27	few
TGTGCCAGCTCACCAAGCTGGGGCGGTTCACCCCTCCACTTT	CASSPSWGGSPLHF	TRBJ1-6	NA	TRBV18	many
TGTGCCACCAGCAGAGATAGTACGGGAAGCGGTGAGCAGTTCTTC	CATSRDSTGSGEQFF	TRBJ2-1	NA	TRBV15	few
TGCGCCAGCAGCATCGAACAGAGCACAGATACGCAGTATTTT	CASSIEQSTDTQYF	TRBJ2-3	NA	TRBV5-1	few
TGTGCCAGCTCACAAGACACAGGGCTCGCTGAAGCTTTCTTT	CASSQDTGLAEAFF	TRBJ1-1	NA	TRBV18	few
TGCGCCAGCAGCAAACTAGCGGGGGGGCCGGTCTACAATGAGCAGTTCTTC	CASSKLAGGPVYNEQFF	TRBJ2-1	TRBD2	TRBV4-3	NA
TGTGCCAGCAGTGAATACAGGGATGGAAACACCATATATTTT	CASSEYRDGNTIYF	TRBJ1-3	NA	TRBV25-1	NA
TGTGCCACCAGCGGGCCATCAAGGGATCAGGGAAGGATCGCAGATACGCAGTATTTT	CATSGPSRDQGRIADTQYF	TRBJ2-3	NA	TRBV15	NA
TGCGCCAGCAGCCAAGATATGGGGGAGGGGAACACTGAAGCTTTCTTT	CASSQDMGEGNTEAFF	TRBJ1-1	NA	TRBV4-3	many
TGTGCCAGCAGCCAACGCGGACAGGGCACTGAAGCTTTCTTT	CASSQRGQGTEAFF	TRBJ1-1	TRBD1	TRBV14	NA
TGTGCCAGCAGCCAGTACGGGGGGGCAGATACGCAGTATTTT	CASSQYGGADTQYF	TRBJ2-3	TRBD2	TRBV7-3	NA
TGTGCCAGCAGCTTAGCTCAGTGGACAAATGCCTACAATGAGCAGTTCTTC	CASSLAQWTNAYNEQFF	TRBJ2-1	NA	TRBV7-8	NA
TGCAGTGCTGGCCTTAATGAGCAGTTCTTC	CSAGLNEQFF	TRBJ2-1	NA	TRBV20-1	few
TGCAGTGCTAGGTCGCACGAGCAAGAGACCCAGTACTTC	CSARSHEQETQYF	TRBJ2-5	NA	TRBV20-1	many
TGCAGTGCTGGAGAGGAAGGGAGGGAGACCCAGTACTTC	CSAGEEGRETQYF	TRBJ2-5	NA	TRBV20-1	NA
TGCAGTGCGGAGCCGGGACAGTCGGACACTGAAGCTTTCTTT	CSAEPGQSDTEAFF	TRBJ1-1	TRBD1	TRBV20-1	NA
TGTGCCAGCAGTTTAGGACTAGGCTCCTACAATGAGCAGTTCTTC	CASSLGLGSYNEQFF	TRBJ2-1	NA	TRBV12-3/TRBV12-4	few
TGTGCCAGCAGTCCCTTTACCGGGACAGGGGACACCGGGGAGCTGTTTTTT	CASSPFTGTGDTGELFF	TRBJ2-2	TRBD1	TRBV6-1	NA
TGCAGCCTCCGCGGTGCCTCCTACGAGCAGTACTTC	CSLRGASYEQYF	TRBJ2-7	NA	TRBV20-1	many
TGTGCCAGCTCACCCGTCCACAGGAGCTCCTACAATGAGCAGTTCTTC	CASSPVHRSSYNEQFF	TRBJ2-1	NA	TRBV18	NA
TGTGCCATCAAGGCGGGTTTACACCAAGAGACCCAGTACTTC	CAIKAGLHQETQYF	TRBJ2-5	NA	TRBV10-3	many
TGTGCCAGCTCACCACCCGATAGACTAGCGGGGGTCTCCTACAATGAGCAGTTCTTC	CASSPPDRLAGVSYNEQFF	TRBJ2-1	TRBD2	TRBV18	many
TGTGCCACCAGCAGAGATTTGAGCAATGAGCAGCTCTTC	CATSRDLSNEQLF	TRBJ2-1	NA	TRBV15	NA
TGTGCCAGCAGCGGCACTAGCTTCGAGGGAGATACGCAGTATTTT	CASSGTSFEGDTQYF	TRBJ2-3	NA	TRBV5-5	NA
TGCAGTGCTAAACGACAGGGCCATGGCTACACCTTC	CSAKRQGHGYTF	TRBJ1-2	TRBD1	TRBV20-1	many
TGCAGTGCCGATATAGAGACCCAGTACTTC	CSADIETQYF	TRBJ2-5	NA	TRBV20-1	many
TGTGCCAGCAGTTATTCGCTGGGAGAGGCTGAAGCTTTCTTT	CASSYSLGEAEAFF	TRBJ1-1	NA	TRBV6-5	NA